This TCR beta chain is drawn from a study of beta chain features in type 1 diabetes. General study points: Whether HLA type affects TCRB rearrangement stayed undetermined in the present work. More deletions and fewer insertions at VDJ junctions were seen in type 1 diabetes patients.

This clone was picked up a small number of times. The antigen is not known. Since all of the isolated RNA was reverse transcribed, expressed TCRB transcripts were what got sequenced. Assay used: immunoSEQ multiplex PCR; TCRdb lists only in-frame clones, some missing. Of under 950,000 clones in the sample, 15% to 20% were seen once. A heparinised blood draw that averaged roughly 100 mL was obtained once from each donor. V was cut by 3 bases and J by 2 bases, with 17 bases left in between. The CDR3 extends over 16 amino acids. The germline CDR1 and CDR2 sequences are MNHNS and SASEGT. The chain links TRBV6-1 to TRBJ2-7; perhaps TRBD1 as D (6 bases). Material for sequencing was naive CD4+ T cells from blood. This TCR was recovered from a woman aged 18-35 years in good health. CDR3 loop: CASSEIWTRGTYEQYF. As DNA, the CDR3 is TGTGCCAGCAGTGAGATTTGGACAAGGGGGACCTACGAGCAGTACTTC.